This T cell receptor beta chain was sequenced during a study of T-cell memory formation after mild COVID-19. Germline lookup yields CDR1 LGHNA and CDR2 YSLEER. The germline V and J ends were trimmed by 1 base and 6 bases, with 22 bases remaining between them. The CDR3 spans 18 residues. TCRdb used MiXCR to reprocess the 5' RACE reads, holding one entry per CDR3 protein. The sample yields 560,000 or so distinct CDR3 sequences, 15% to 20% seen once. As to this clonotype: What it recognizes is unknown.

Overall study findings and caveats: Memory cells collected pre-infection included some clones that later responded, suggesting cross-reactive memory joined. Clones which contracted sat mainly in CM and EM if CD4+, and in EMRA if CD8+.

J is TRBJ2-1 and V is TRBV4-3; D might be TRBD2 (5 bases). This receptor was taken from an adult woman who had mild COVID-19 (a few samples of this study predate the infection). Cell type and time point are not known. Sequencing was performed on PBMCs or a T cell subset sorted from them (not recorded which). In DNA, the CDR3 is TGCGCCAGCAGCCAAGTAACGGGGTGGGCTAGCCAAGGCAATGAGCAGTTCTTC. Amino acids: CASSQVTGWASQGNEQFF.